The 19 T cell receptor beta chains listed next were all sequenced from one sample in a study of blood T cells in healthy people across ages. Next came a second PCR, run for about 7 to 11 cycles, which used a sample-barcoded 5' primer along with a J-beta primer mix. TCRdb itself ran the 5' RACE reads through MiXCR, one entry per CDR3 protein. The sample has more than 900,000 distinct CDR3 sequences; about 29% are singletons. The same sample was also used in a study of T cells of mothers and their children.

Sequenced sample: blood. The receptor source for this set is a woman aged 40 to 50 in good health.

This clonotype was observed once. V is TRBV5-1 and J is TRBJ2-6, with D tentatively TRBD2 (5 bases). The CDR3 loop spans 16 amino acids. Trimming stripped 4 bases from V and 3 bases from J, with 14 bases between. Germline V gene sequence: CDR1 SGHRS, CDR2 YFSETQ. The CDR3 here is CASSEDVGSGANVLTF. The CDR3 coding sequence is TGCGCCAGCAGCGAGGATGTGGGGAGTGGGGCCAACGTCCTGACTTTC.

Concerning this clonotype: Its ends do not fully match the called genes, so a read error is possible. The rearrangement uses TRBV7-2 and TRBJ1-3; 9 bases map to TRBD1. The germline gives CDR1 SGHTA, CDR2 FQGNSA. This CDR3 contains 16 residues. The CDR3 coding sequence is TGTGCCAGCAGCTCACAGGGGGCGGCTGGGGGAAACACCATGTATTTT. Encoded protein: CASSSQGAAGGNTMYF.

This chain joins TRBV6-2 or TRBV6-3 and TRBJ2-7, with 7 bases that match TRBD1. Losses at the gene ends were 5 bases for V and 2 bases for J; bases not matched to a gene: 9. The CDR3 is 15 residues long. CDR1 is MNHEY and CDR2 is SVGEGT in the germline V gene. The CDR3, as DNA: TGTGCCAGCAGTGACCTTAGGACAGGACCCTACGAGCAGTACTTC. This sequence encodes CASSDLRTGPYEQYF.

This clonotype has only a few counts. The genes are TRBV4-1 and TRBJ2-7; TRBD1 or TRBD2 may be the D gene (5 bases each). The CDR3 contains 13 residues. Germline CDR1 is MGHRA and CDR2 is YSYEKL. V was clipped by 6 bases and J by 7 bases, with 16 bases between them. CDR3 in amino acids: CASSPSREKEQYF. The CDR3 DNA follows: TGCGCCAGCAGTCCGTCCAGGGAGAAGGAGCAGTACTTC.

This clonotype showed up just a few times. The V call is TRBV20-1, the J call TRBJ2-1; D is perhaps TRBD2 (6 bases). The CDR3 extends over 11 amino acids. Per the germline V gene, CDR1 is DFQATT and CDR2 is SNEGSKA (reference sequence). V was trimmed by 3 bases and J by 12 bases, leaving 12 bases between them. This CDR3 reads CSASRAGRQFF. CDR3 nucleotide sequence: TGCAGTGCTAGTAGGGCGGGACGGCAGTTCTTC.

The chain combines TRBV5-6 with TRBJ2-2; no clear D gene. The V end lost 4 bases, the J end lost 4 bases, and 14 bases lay between the germline ends. Germline values: CDR1 SGHDT, CDR2 YYEEEE. The CDR3 totals 15 residues. The CDR3 coding sequence is TGTGCCAGCAGCGATCAACCTTATGTCACCGGGGAGCTGTTTTTT. Its protein product is CASSDQPYVTGELFF.

The chain links TRBV20-1 to TRBJ2-1, with a possible D match to TRBD2 (6 bases). The CDR3 runs to 14 residues. The germline CDR1 and CDR2 sequences are DFQATT and SNEGSKA (reference sequence). Trimming removed 3 bases at V and 3 bases at J, with 12 bases between. The CDR3 DNA follows: TGCAGTGCTAGCTACGGGGGATTCTACAATGAGCAGTTCTTC. Protein: CSASYGGFYNEQFF.

J is TRBJ2-7 and V is TRBV6-1; TRBD1 is a possible D gene (6 bases). The J call is doubtful: the DNA matches TRBJ2-5 better. CDR1 and CDR2 (germline): MNHNS, SASEGT. The CDR3 extends over 19 amino acids. CDR3 in amino acids: CASSEDPAGATTWGETQYF. CDR3 DNA: TGTGCCAGCAGTGAAGATCCGGCAGGGGCCACAACCTGGGGGGAGACCCAGTACTTC.

This clonotype was recorded a few times. Its ends do not fully match the called genes, so a read error is possible. The genes are TRBV12-3 or TRBV12-4 and TRBJ1-2; a weak D match, TRBD1 (6 bases). The CDR3 contains 12 residues. CDR3 protein: CAGSLQGGGYTF. CDR3 nucleotides: TGTGCCGGCAGTTTACAGGGAGGTGGCTACACCTTC.

The V and J genes are TRBV24-1 and TRBJ2-1, with 13 bases fitting TRBD2. The J segment lost 1 base and the V segment lost 3 bases, leaving 8 bases of the junction unmatched. The CDR3 contains 19 residues. Germline-derived CDR1 and CDR2 are KGHDR and SFDVKD. The CDR3 protein is CATSDTGTSGEVSYNEQFF. CDR3 nucleotides: TGTGCCACCAGTGATACCGGGACTAGCGGGGAGGTTTCCTACAATGAGCAGTTCTTC.

This clonotype showed up many times. This chain links TRBV6-4 with TRBJ2-1; possibly TRBD1 or TRBD2 for D (5 bases each). The CDR3 runs to 13 residues. Germline V gene data show CDR1 as MRHNA and CDR2 as SNTAGT. V shed 6 bases and J shed 6 bases, with 12 bases lying between them. CDR3 nucleotides: TGTGCCAGCAGCGGGGACGGCGGCAATGAGCAGTTCTTC. It is translated as CASSGDGGNEQFF.

This chain connects TRBV7-9 to TRBJ2-7; a possible D gene is TRBD2 (5 bases). The tail of the sequence fits TRBJ2-5 better, so the J call may be wrong. CDR3 size: 15 residues. Germline CDR1 reads SEHNR; CDR2 reads FQNEAQ (reference sequence). The CDR3 sequence: CASSLAPGKRETQYF. The CDR3 DNA follows: TGTGCCAGCAGCTTAGCTCCGGGGAAGCGGGAGACCCAGTACTTC.

This clonotype appeared a single time. The chain couples TRBV7-2 to TRBJ2-5; TRBD2 agrees at 10 bases. The CDR3 has 18 residues. Per germline, CDR1 SGHTA and CDR2 FQGNSA. V trimming: 5 bases; J trimming: 2 bases; junction bases outside the gene matches: 14. The CDR3 loop reads CASSPRSSGGLLQETQYF. CDR3 nucleotide sequence: TGTGCCAGCAGCCCCCGGTCTAGCGGGGGTCTTCTACAAGAGACCCAGTACTTC.

The chain uses TRBV29-1 and TRBJ2-3, with a tentative D call TRBD2 (5 bases). The germline gives CDR1 SQVTM, CDR2 ANQGSEA. V was shortened by 4 bases and J by 11 bases, with 13 bases between the two germline ends. The CDR3 runs to 11 residues. The CDR3 loop is CSVAGSHGQYF. CDR3 in DNA: TGCAGCGTTGCGGGATCCCACGGGCAGTATTTT.

The rearrangement links TRBV11-2 to TRBJ1-2; D is undetermined. This CDR3 has 13 amino acids. The germline gives CDR1 SGHAT, CDR2 FQNNGV. V was shortened by 0 bases and J by 8 bases, with 10 bases between the two germline ends. CDR3 amino acids: CASSLEFRGGYTF. CDR3 in DNA: TGTGCCAGCAGCTTAGAGTTCCGAGGGGGCTACACCTTC.

This clonotype was picked up many times. The CDR3 bases are TGTGCCATCACTGCGGACGGATACGAGCAGTACTTC. Amino acids: CAITADGYEQYF. The chain uses TRBV10-3 and TRBJ2-7, with D hard to call. Germline V gives CDR1 ENHRY, CDR2 SYGVKD. This CDR3 spans 12 amino acids. The germline V and J ends were trimmed by 7 bases and 4 bases, with 11 bases remaining between them.

This clonotype was observed a handful of times. The chain carries TRBV4-2 and TRBJ2-3; the match to TRBD2 covers 7 bases. With V trimmed by 0 bases and J by 5 bases, 5 bases remained unmatched. Germline lookup yields CDR1 LGHNA and CDR2 YNFKEQ. This CDR3 is built from 15 residues. CDR3 region: CASSQDPGEGDTQYF. DNA for the CDR3: TGTGCCAGCAGCCAAGACCCGGGGGAGGGAGATACGCAGTATTTT.

The rearrangement joins TRBV29-1 to TRBJ2-7; D possibly matches TRBD1 or TRBD2 (5 bases each). The CDR3 spans 14 residues. Trimming cost V 4 bases and J 4 bases, with 17 bases left between them. Germline assignment: CDR1 SQVTM and CDR2 ANQGSEA. The CDR3 coding sequence is TGCAGCGTTGGGGACGTAGCACCGGTTTACGAGCAGTACTTC. Amino acids: CSVGDVAPVYEQYF.

This clonotype was recorded a few times. This rearrangement joins TRBV7-6 to TRBJ2-1, with TRBD2 matching 10 bases. The V gene end was trimmed by 1 base and the J gene end by 0 bases; junction bases not matched to a gene: 6. Germline loops: CDR1 SGHVS, CDR2 FNYEAQ. This CDR3 has 18 residues. The CDR3 DNA is TGTGCCAGCAGCTTAGAGGGACTAGCGTCGAGCTCCTACAATGAGCAGTTCTTC. Amino acids: CASSLEGLASSSYNEQFF.